The 32 T cell receptor beta chains reported below all come from one sample, sequenced in a study of blood T cells in healthy people across ages (dated by TCRdb to the mid-2010s). Receptor amplification or capture employed 5' RACE. Sequencing was carried out with an Illumina HiSeq 2500. A second PCR of roughly 6 to 11 cycles was run with a J-beta primer mix and a sample-barcoded 5' primer. Starting from the raw public reads, TCRdb applied fastp trimming at Q25, assembled clones with MiXCR and retained in-frame beta chains. Each entry is one CDR3 protein sequence, shown with its most common DNA and genes. Recorded for this sample are roughly 900,000 distinct CDR3 sequences; around 46% of them occurred a single time. The ten largest clones capture roughly 13% of the sample. Sequenced input: blood. These receptors all stem from a man aged 25-45 years in good health.

V and J are TRBV10-3 and TRBJ2-7; the match to TRBD1 covers 8 bases. Trimming at V came to 6 bases and at J to 5 bases, leaving 6 bases not matched to a gene. The CDR3 is 13 residues long. Germline CDR1 reads ENHRY; CDR2 reads SYGVKD. CDR3 nucleotides: TGTGCCATCAGGGGGACAGGAAGGAACGAGCAGTACTTC. Residues: CAIRGTGRNEQYF.

This chain links TRBV28 with TRBJ2-7; TRBD2 aligns across 7 bases. The length of the CDR3 is 12 residues. Germline CDR1 MDHEN, CDR2 SYDVKM. Trimming took 6 bases from V and 6 from J; bases not matched to a gene: 5. CDR3: CASRSGTLEQYF. DNA of the CDR3: TGTGCCAGCAGAAGCGGGACTCTCGAGCAGTACTTC.

This chain joins TRBV5-5 and TRBJ1-5, with 7 positions matching TRBD1. Trimming removed 0 bases from V and 6 bases from J; junction bases left unmatched: 6. In germline, CDR1 is SGHKS, CDR2 YYEKEE (reference sequence). The CDR3 consists of 15 residues. CDR3 loop: CASSLEPGGSQPQHF. In DNA form, the CDR3 reads TGTGCCAGCAGCTTGGAGCCAGGGGGGAGTCAGCCCCAGCATTTT.

The genes are TRBV28 and TRBJ1-1, with D tentatively TRBD1 (5 bases). The CDR3 length is 13 residues. CDR1 is MDHEN and CDR2 is SYDVKM in the germline V gene. Deletions cut 7 bases from V and 5 bases from J, with 14 bases between. The CDR3 reads CASTPPKGTEAFF. Written as DNA, the CDR3 is TGTGCCAGCACCCCCCCCAAGGGGACTGAAGCTTTCTTT.

The chain uses TRBV12-3 or TRBV12-4 and TRBJ1-2; no reliable D call. The CDR3 covers 11 residues. V lost 5 bases, J lost 10 bases, and 11 bases lay in between. CDR3 bases: TGTGCCAGCAGTCCGGGCATCTTCTACACCTTC. This sequence encodes CASSPGIFYTF.

This clonotype was counted at least ten times. This chain uses TRBV5-1 with TRBJ1-1; TRBD1 matches at 7 bases. Looked up from germline, CDR1 is SGHRS and CDR2 is YFSETQ. This CDR3 spans 15 amino acids. V lost 1 base, J lost 0 bases, and 3 bases stayed unmatched. The CDR3 sequence: CASSLPTGMNTEAFF. CDR3 in DNA: TGCGCCAGCAGCTTGCCGACAGGGATGAACACTGAAGCTTTCTTT.

This clonotype was found a few times. The V and J genes are TRBV6-5 and TRBJ2-1; no definite D call. The V end lost 2 bases, the J end lost 0 bases, and 14 bases lay between the germline ends. The CDR3 consists of 17 residues. Germline V gene sequence: CDR1 MNHEY, CDR2 SVGAGI. The CDR3 sequence: CASSYMVAESSYNEQFF. The CDR3 DNA reads TGTGCCAGCAGTTACATGGTCGCCGAGAGCTCCTACAATGAGCAGTTCTTC.

V is TRBV7-9 and J is TRBJ2-6; D unresolved. V was shortened by 1 base and J by 3 bases, with 7 bases between the two germline ends. Germline CDR1 SEHNR, CDR2 FQNEAQ (reference sequence). The CDR3 sequence is 15 residues long. CDR3 amino acids: CASSLVARGANVLTF. CDR3 nucleotides: TGTGCCAGCAGCTTAGTGGCGCGTGGGGCCAACGTCCTGACTTTC.

This clonotype was observed a handful of times. The rearrangement uses TRBV11-2 and TRBJ2-5, with 10 bases fitting TRBD1. Losses at the gene ends were 6 bases for V and 11 bases for J; bases not matched to a gene: 12. CDR1 SGHAT and CDR2 FQNNGV come from the germline V gene. The CDR3 has 14 residues. The CDR3 nucleotides are TGTGCCAGCAGGGAGACAGGGGGCCGCAATGAGCAGTACTTC. It translates to CASRETGGRNEQYF.

V gene TRBV4-2 combines with J gene TRBJ1-2, with D possibly matching TRBD1 (6 bases). CDR3 length: 15 amino acids. Germline V gene sequence: CDR1 LGHNA, CDR2 YNFKEQ. The V and J ends lost 1 base and 0 bases respectively, with 9 bases between them. The CDR3 nucleotides read TGTGCCAGCAGCCAAGGACAGGCCCCTAACTATGGCTACACCTTC. Translated, it gives CASSQGQAPNYGYTF.

V gene TRBV7-2 combines with J gene TRBJ1-2; 12 bases agree with TRBD1. The V segment lost 3 bases and the J segment 3 bases; nucleotides outside the gene matches: 2. Germline assignment: CDR1 SGHTA and CDR2 FQGNSA. The CDR3 runs 15 residues. DNA of the CDR3: TGTGCCAGCAGCTTGGGACAGGGGGCTGACTATGGCTACACCTTC. Amino acids: CASSLGQGADYGYTF.

The chain has TRBV6-5 and TRBJ2-4, with TRBD2 identical over 7 bases. The assigned J gene may be wrong: the sequence end matches TRBJ2-7 better. The length of the CDR3 is 13 residues. The V gene's germline CDR1 is MNHEY and CDR2 SVGAGI. CDR3 DNA: TGTGCCAGCAGTGACGTGGGAGGGTACGAGCAGTACTTC. This sequence encodes CASSDVGGYEQYF.

The table lists this clonotype with a few counts. CDR3 in amino acids: CASSPGSSRGTEAFF. CDR3 DNA sequence: TGTGCCAGCAGCCCCGGAAGTTCCAGGGGCACTGAAGCTTTCTTT. V and J are TRBV11-3 and TRBJ1-1, with D tentatively TRBD1 (6 bases). V was shortened by 5 bases and J by 4 bases, with 17 bases between the two germline ends. Germline-derived CDR1 and CDR2 are SGHNT and YENEEA. The CDR3 consists of 15 residues.

Only a few counts were recorded for this clonotype. This chain joins TRBV29-1 and TRBJ1-1; D not resolved. The germline CDR1 and CDR2 sequences are SQVTM and ANQGSEA. CDR3 size: 12 residues. With 7 bases removed from V and 1 base from J, the gap between germline ends came to 10 bases. The CDR3 DNA is TGCAGCGCCCGGACGGCGAACACTGAAGCTTTCTTT. Translating it yields CSARTANTEAFF.

The V call is TRBV20-1, the J call TRBJ1-6; unclear D gene. The V and J ends lost 3 bases and 10 bases respectively, with 16 bases between them. The CDR3 is 14 amino acids. Per the germline V gene, CDR1 is DFQATT and CDR2 is SNEGSKA (reference sequence). Here the CDR3 DNA reads TGCAGTGCTAGTTATCGACAATTGGGCTCACCCCTCCACTTT. Translating gives CSASYRQLGSPLHF.

The CDR3 region is CASSGTGAQGYTF. Here the CDR3 DNA reads TGTGCCAGCAGTGGAACAGGGGCGCAGGGCTACACCTTC. V is TRBV6-1 and J is TRBJ1-2, with TRBD1 matching over 7 bases. Unmatched junction bases numbered 7, after V lost 4 bases and J lost 8 bases. This CDR3 region has 13 residues. Germline V lookup: CDR1 MNHNS, CDR2 SASEGT.

V is TRBV29-1 and J is TRBJ2-7; 10 positions match TRBD1. Per the germline V gene, CDR1 is SQVTM and CDR2 is ANQGSEA. The CDR3 loop spans 13 amino acids. J lost 4 bases, V lost 6 bases, and 6 bases had no gene match. The CDR3 loop is CSVRRTGGYEQYF. The CDR3 coding sequence is TGCAGCGTCCGCAGGACAGGGGGGTACGAGCAGTACTTC.

This clonotype appeared a few times. The chain uses TRBV2 and TRBJ2-7; no clear D gene. CDR3 length: 15 amino acids. Germline V lookup: CDR1 SNHLY, CDR2 FYNNEI. Trimming took 7 bases from V and 0 from J, leaving 16 bases between them. The CDR3 loop reads CASTPHGSSSYEQYF. Written as DNA, the CDR3 is TGTGCCAGCACACCTCACGGGTCGAGCTCCTACGAGCAGTACTTC.

Points on this clonotype: Mismatch with germline at one junction end may stem from a read error. V gene TRBV20-1 combines with J gene TRBJ2-5; 8 bases line up with TRBD1. CDR1 is DFQATT and CDR2 is SNEGSKA in the germline V gene (reference sequence). The CDR3 is 11 amino acids. CDR3 in amino acids: CSATGGETQYF. The CDR3 DNA sequence: TGCAGTGCAACAGGGGGAGAGACTCAGTACTTC.

This clonotype was counted a few times. The V call is TRBV12-3 or TRBV12-4, the J call TRBJ1-2; D gene uncertain. V gave up 8 bases and J gave up 0 bases, with 10 bases separating them. The CDR3 runs to 13 residues. CDR3 in amino acids: CASLPGANYGYTF. Here the CDR3 DNA reads TGTGCCAGCCTTCCAGGAGCTAACTATGGCTACACCTTC.

This clonotype was observed once. The J gene is TRBJ1-5, the V gene TRBV2; D not resolved. Deletions cut 0 bases from V and 7 bases from J, with 10 bases between. Germline assignment: CDR1 SNHLY and CDR2 FYNNEI. The CDR3 totals 14 residues. The CDR3 protein is CASSEAAGYQPQHF. The CDR3 nucleotides are TGTGCCAGCAGTGAAGCAGCAGGCTACCAGCCCCAGCATTTT.

The chain links TRBV20-1 to TRBJ2-7; 8 bases align to TRBD1. This CDR3 comprises 15 residues. The V gene end was trimmed by 5 bases and the J gene end by 5 bases; junction bases not matched to a gene: 14. Germline CDR1 DFQATT, CDR2 SNEGSKA (reference sequence). CDR3 nucleotides: TGCAGTGCTGGAGGAGGACAGGGAAGGTTGAACGAGCAGTACTTC. As protein: CSAGGGQGRLNEQYF.

The chain recombines TRBV5-1 with TRBJ2-1, with TRBD1 matching 9 bases. The CDR3 is 16 amino acids. V was pared by 5 bases and J by 8 bases, with 14 bases of the junction left unmatched. Germline V gene data show CDR1 as SGHRS and CDR2 as YFSETQ. The CDR3 reads CASRIRQGGVTDEQFF. In DNA, the CDR3 is TGCGCCAGCAGGATCCGACAGGGGGGGGTTACTGATGAGCAGTTCTTC.

This clonotype came up a few times. V usage is TRBV28 and J usage is TRBJ2-1; a weak D match, TRBD1 (6 bases). Germline V gene sequence: CDR1 MDHEN, CDR2 SYDVKM. V gave up 7 bases and J gave up 1 base, with 14 bases separating them. This CDR3 is 15 amino acids long. This CDR3 is CASIHPDSSYNEQFF. In DNA form, the CDR3 reads TGTGCCAGCATTCACCCGGACAGTTCCTACAATGAGCAGTTCTTC. Drawing the rest from reference TRBV28 and TRBJ2-1, the complete variable domain is DVKVTQSSRYLVKRTGEKVFLECVQDMDHENMFWYRQDPGLGLRLIYFSYDVKMKEKGDIPEGYSVSREKKERFSLILESASTNQTSMYLCASIHPDSSYNEQFFGPGTRLTVL.

The V call is TRBV12-3 or TRBV12-4, the J call TRBJ1-2, with D possibly TRBD1 on 6 matching bases. The CDR3 has 13 amino acids. V lost 6 bases and J lost 8, with 16 bases in between. CDR3: CASSSPPGEGYTF. Written as DNA, the CDR3 is TGTGCCAGCAGCTCCCCACCAGGGGAGGGCTACACCTTC.

The count of this clonotype is one. In nucleotides, the CDR3 is TGTGCCAGCAGTCCCCAGGGACAGGGGGCAGATGTGCAGTATTTT. Encoded protein: CASSPQGQGADVQYF. V usage is TRBV12-3 or TRBV12-4 and J usage is TRBJ2-3; 12 nucleotides line up with TRBD1. This CDR3 has 15 amino acids. With V trimmed by 5 bases and J by 11 bases, 11 bases remained unmatched.

The chain has TRBV12-3 or TRBV12-4 and TRBJ2-7, with D perhaps matching TRBD2 (6 bases). The CDR3 is 16 residues long. Trimming pared 3 bases from V and 1 base from J, leaving 16 bases between. CDR3 nucleotide sequence: TGTGCCAGCAGTTTGGGCGGCAGCGGGTTTTCCTACGAGCAGTACTTC. Protein: CASSLGGSGFSYEQYF.

The CDR3 DNA reads TGTGCCAGCATCTTGAATGTAGCCAAAAACATTCAGTACTTC. Translated: CASILNVAKNIQYF. The V and J genes are TRBV28 and TRBJ2-4; D is unresolved. CDR1 MDHEN and CDR2 SYDVKM come from the germline V gene. The CDR3 loop spans 14 amino acids. Trimming stripped 7 bases from V and 0 bases from J, with 10 bases between.

The chain combines TRBV5-1 with TRBJ2-7; the D is unclear. The germline gives CDR1 SGHRS, CDR2 YFSETQ. The ends were cut back, 2 bases at V and 0 bases at J, with 9 bases in the middle. The CDR3 consists of 14 residues. The CDR3 here is CASSFYLSSYEQYF. CDR3 DNA: TGCGCCAGCAGCTTTTACCTCAGCTCCTACGAGCAGTACTTC.

This clonotype was seen more than once but under ten times. The rearrangement uses TRBV20-1 and TRBJ1-2, with D uncertain. CDR3 length equals 15 residues. Per germline, CDR1 DFQATT and CDR2 SNEGSKA (reference sequence). Trimming left V 4 bases short and J 0 bases short, with 15 bases between. This CDR3 reads CSAINGERPNYGYTF. The CDR3, as DNA: TGCAGTGCTATAAACGGGGAGCGCCCTAACTATGGCTACACCTTC.

The table lists this clonotype with a count of one. Here the CDR3 reads CSADWTGGGGQRAFF. The CDR3 nucleotides are TGCAGTGCGGACTGGACAGGGGGCGGCGGGCAGAGGGCTTTCTTT. The gene calls are TRBV20-1 and TRBJ1-1; 11 bases map to TRBD1. The CDR3 is 15 amino acids. Germline V gene lookup returns CDR1 DFQATT and CDR2 SNEGSKA (reference sequence). With V trimmed by 6 bases and J by 11 bases, 17 bases remained unmatched.

Only a few counts were recorded for this clonotype. The chain has TRBV4-1 and TRBJ1-1, with 9 positions matching TRBD1. The CDR3 is 19 residues long. The V gene end was trimmed by 0 bases and the J gene end by 0 bases; junction bases not matched to a gene: 11. The V gene's germline CDR1 is MGHRA and CDR2 YSYEKL. The CDR3 reads CASSQDTDRGNRMNTEAFF. Written as DNA, the CDR3 is TGCGCCAGCAGCCAAGATACTGACAGGGGGAATCGGATGAACACTGAAGCTTTCTTT.